This T cell receptor (beta chain) came from a study of blood T cell repertoires in COVID-19. Study overall: There were acute and convalescent COVID-19 samples, and they came from the United States, Italy and Spain. PBMCs, B-cell-depleted T cells, or T cells provided the cDNA or gDNA that made up the material.

With 0 bases removed from V and 0 bases from J, the gap between germline ends came to 9 bases. The CDR3 runs 16 residues. Germline CDR1 KGHSH, CDR2 LQKENI. Produced via immunoSEQ multiplex PCR; TCRdb's table is partial and in-frame only. The table shows about 54,000 clones, with around 93% occurring only once. The TCR sequence derives from a woman between 55 and 75 years old with active or convalescent COVID-19. Sequenced material: peripheral blood. This chain joins TRBV18 and TRBJ1-3; no clear D. This chain's CDR3 is CASSPPVFSSGNTIYF. CDR3 sequence (DNA): TGTGCCAGCTCACCACCCGTCTTTAGCTCTGGAAACACCATATATTTT.